The 10 T cell receptor beta chains presented below share a single source sample, sequenced in a study of cytomegalovirus exposure and HLA in healthy donors. The PCR ran on 60 Vbeta and 13 Jbeta primers. Profiling relied on immunoSEQ multiplex PCR, and the TCRdb table lists in-frame clones only, not all of them. The sample has 60,000 to 70,000 clones, and its top ten clones hold approximately 5.6%. Sequencing was carried out using PBMCs. The receptors originated from a man under 40 in good health and CMV-seropositive.

J is TRBJ1-4 and V is TRBV30, with 10 bases lining up with TRBD1. Germline V gene sequence: CDR1 GTSNPN, CDR2 SVGIG (reference sequence). V trimming: 5 bases; J trimming: 8 bases; junction bases outside the gene matches: 5. This CDR3 has 13 amino acids. This chain's CDR3 is CAWGRQGAEKLFF. The CDR3 bases are TGTGCCTGGGGTCGACAGGGGGCAGAAAAACTGTTTTTT. The full variable domain, with the rest looked up from reference TRBV30 and TRBJ1-4, is SQTIHQWPATLVQPVGSPLSLECTVEGTSNPNLYWYRQAAGRGLQLLFYSVGIGQISSEVPQNLSASRPQDRQFILSSKKLLLSDSGFYLCAWGRQGAEKLFFGSGTQLSVL.

This clone is identified as medium-sized from frequency. The chain links TRBV10-3 to TRBJ2-1, with D possibly matching TRBD1 (6 bases). Germline lookup yields CDR1 ENHRY and CDR2 SYGVKD. The CDR3 is made up of 11 amino acids. V was trimmed by 8 bases and J by 7 bases, leaving 9 bases between them. This CDR3 is CAIRRGNEQFF. CDR3 in DNA: TGTGCCATCCGAAGGGGGAATGAGCAGTTCTTC.

This chain links TRBV6-1 with TRBJ1-5, with unresolved D. Trimming took 2 bases from V and 7 from J, leaving 9 bases between them. Per the germline V gene, CDR1 is MNHNS and CDR2 is SASEGT. The CDR3 sequence is 13 residues long. CDR3 in amino acids: CASSELGRQPQHF. The CDR3 nucleotides read TGTGCCAGCAGTGAACTGGGCCGGCAGCCCCAGCATTTT.

The V gene is TRBV7-9, the J gene TRBJ2-1; 7 nucleotides agree with TRBD2. The CDR3 contains 13 residues. Germline CDR1 reads SEHNR; CDR2 reads FQNEAQ (reference sequence). V gave up 1 base and J gave up 6 bases; unmatched junction bases: 0. CDR3 sequence: CASSLGGGNEQFF. The DNA for the CDR3 is TGTGCCAGCAGCTTAGGGGGGGGCAATGAGCAGTTCTTC.

The chain couples TRBV13 to TRBJ1-2, with a weak D call TRBD1 (5 bases). V was clipped by 5 bases and J by 4 bases, with 17 bases between them. The CDR3 spans 15 residues. Germline CDR1 is PRHDT and CDR2 is FYEKMQ (reference sequence). The CDR3: CASSDYGGGSYGYTF. CDR3 sequence (DNA): TGTGCCAGCAGCGATTATGGGGGGGGTAGCTATGGCTACACCTTC.

This clone is medium-sized by frequency. The chain has TRBV6-1 and TRBJ1-4, with D possibly being TRBD1 (6 bases). V shed 5 bases and J shed 8 bases, with 18 bases lying between them. The CDR3 covers 15 residues. The germline V gene encodes CDR1 MNHNS and CDR2 SASEGT. The CDR3 DNA is TGTGCCAGCAGTCACCTCGCAGGGGAAGAGGAAAAACTGTTTTTT. Encoded protein: CASSHLAGEEEKLFF.

This chain links TRBV5-1 with TRBJ1-1; 7 bases agree with TRBD1. Germline CDR1 reads SGHRS; CDR2 reads YFSETQ. The V gene end was trimmed by 4 bases and the J gene end by 4 bases; junction bases not matched to a gene: 10. This CDR3 is built from 15 residues. The CDR3 reads CASSLDEDRATEAFF. The CDR3 nucleotides are TGCGCCAGCAGCCTAGATGAAGACAGGGCCACTGAAGCTTTCTTT. Filled out from reference TRBV5-1 and TRBJ1-1, the complete variable domain reads KAGVTQTPRYLIKTRGQQVTLSCSPISGHRSVSWYQQTPGQGLQFLFEYFSETQRNKGNFPGRFSGRQFSNSRSEMNVSTLELGDSALYLCASSLDEDRATEAFFGQGTRLTVV.

This sequence joins TRBV18 and TRBJ2-7, with a weak D call TRBD1 (6 bases). The germline V and J ends were trimmed by 0 bases and 4 bases, with 10 bases remaining between them. The CDR3 is 14 residues long. Germline V gene sequence: CDR1 KGHSH, CDR2 LQKENI. Here the CDR3 reads CASSPPQGSYEQYF. The CDR3 DNA is TGTGCCAGCTCACCACCCCAGGGGAGTTACGAGCAGTACTTC.

The chain employs TRBV19 and TRBJ2-3; weak D call: TRBD2 (6 bases). V dropped 4 bases and J dropped 3 bases, with 11 bases sitting between them. Germline CDR1 LNHDA, CDR2 SQIVND (reference sequence). The CDR3 runs to 14 residues. The CDR3 sequence is CASSSGEGTDTQYF. CDR3 coding DNA: TGTGCCAGTAGTAGCGGGGAAGGGACAGATACGCAGTATTTT.

The chain is built from TRBV5-5 and TRBJ2-5; 7 positions match TRBD1. Unmatched junction bases numbered 10, after V lost 3 bases and J lost 5 bases. The CDR3 loop spans 15 amino acids. Germline CDR1 SGHKS, CDR2 YYEKEE (reference sequence). Here the CDR3 DNA reads TGTGCCAGCAGCTCAGGACAGGTTCGAACGGAGACCCAGTACTTC. Translated: CASSSGQVRTETQYF.